Only a few counts were recorded for the clone carrying this T cell receptor (beta chain). The data were obtained in a study of CD8 T cells in ankylosing spondylitis. The V and J ends lost 2 bases and 1 base respectively, with 20 bases between them. CDR3 size: 18 residues. Germline loops: CDR1 MNHEY, CDR2 SVGAGI. MiXCR, run by TCRdb on the 5' RACE reads, gives a single entry per CDR3 protein. The table includes under 200,000 distinct CDR3 sequences, just over 9.5% detected once. The sequence was obtained from a female donor with ankylosing spondylitis or in good health (not recorded which). This chain uses TRBV6-5 with TRBJ1-1, with unresolved D. Sequencing input: blood, either unsorted or a sorted T cell fraction (not recorded which). The CDR3 DNA follows: TGTGCCAGCAGTTACGCCAGTACCGGGCCTGACCCGAACACTGAAGCTTTCTTT. Its protein is CASSYASTGPDPNTEAFF.